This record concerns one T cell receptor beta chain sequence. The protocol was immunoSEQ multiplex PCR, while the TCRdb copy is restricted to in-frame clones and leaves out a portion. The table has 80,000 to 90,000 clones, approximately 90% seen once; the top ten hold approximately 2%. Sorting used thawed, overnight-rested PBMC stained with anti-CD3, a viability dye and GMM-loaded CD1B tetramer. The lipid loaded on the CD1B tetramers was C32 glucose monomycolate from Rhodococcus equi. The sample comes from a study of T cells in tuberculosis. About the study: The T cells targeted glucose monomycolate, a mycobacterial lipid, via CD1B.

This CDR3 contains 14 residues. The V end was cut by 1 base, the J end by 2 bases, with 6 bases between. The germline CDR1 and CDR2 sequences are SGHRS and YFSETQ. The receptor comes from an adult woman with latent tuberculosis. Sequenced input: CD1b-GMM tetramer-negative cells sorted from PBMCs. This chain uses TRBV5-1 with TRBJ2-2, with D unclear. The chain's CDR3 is CASSLNTNTGELFF. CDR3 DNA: TGCGCCAGCAGCTTGAACACAAACACCGGGGAGCTGTTTTTT.